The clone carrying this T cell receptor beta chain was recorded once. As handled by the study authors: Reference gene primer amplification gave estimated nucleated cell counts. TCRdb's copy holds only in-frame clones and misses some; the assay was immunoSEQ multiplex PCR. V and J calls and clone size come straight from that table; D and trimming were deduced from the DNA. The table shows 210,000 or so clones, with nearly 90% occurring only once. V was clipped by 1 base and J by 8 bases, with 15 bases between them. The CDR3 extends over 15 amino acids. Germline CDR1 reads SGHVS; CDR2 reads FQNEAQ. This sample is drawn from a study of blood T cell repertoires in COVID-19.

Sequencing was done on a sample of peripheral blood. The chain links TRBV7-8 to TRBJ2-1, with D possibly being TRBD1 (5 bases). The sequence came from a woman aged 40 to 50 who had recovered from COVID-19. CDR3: CASSLGQSPSYEQFF. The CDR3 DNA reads TGTGCCAGCAGCTTAGGACAGTCCCCCTCATATGAGCAGTTCTTC.